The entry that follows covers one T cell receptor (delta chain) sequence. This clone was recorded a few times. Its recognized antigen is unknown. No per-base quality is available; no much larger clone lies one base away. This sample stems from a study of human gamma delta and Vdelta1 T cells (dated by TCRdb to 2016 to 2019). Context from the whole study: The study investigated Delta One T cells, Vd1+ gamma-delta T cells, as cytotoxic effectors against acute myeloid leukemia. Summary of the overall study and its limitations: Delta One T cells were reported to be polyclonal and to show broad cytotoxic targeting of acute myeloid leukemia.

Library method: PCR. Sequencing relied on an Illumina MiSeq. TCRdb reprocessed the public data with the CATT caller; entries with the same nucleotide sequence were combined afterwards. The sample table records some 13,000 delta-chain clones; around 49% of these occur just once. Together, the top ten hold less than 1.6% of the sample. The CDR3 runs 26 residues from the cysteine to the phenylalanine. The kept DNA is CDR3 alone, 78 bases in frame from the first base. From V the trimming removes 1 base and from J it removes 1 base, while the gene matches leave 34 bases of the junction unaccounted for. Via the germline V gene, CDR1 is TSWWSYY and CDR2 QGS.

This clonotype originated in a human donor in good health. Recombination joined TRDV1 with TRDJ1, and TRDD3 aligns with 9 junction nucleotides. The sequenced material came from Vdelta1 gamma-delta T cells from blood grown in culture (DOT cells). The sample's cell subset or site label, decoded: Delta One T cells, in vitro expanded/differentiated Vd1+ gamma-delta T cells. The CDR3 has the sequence CALGERSTPYVPTQSWGILPTDKLIF. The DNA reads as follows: TGTGCTCTTGGGGAACGTTCTACTCCCTACGTACCAACGCAAAGCTGGGGGATTCTACCCACCGATAAACTCATCTTT.